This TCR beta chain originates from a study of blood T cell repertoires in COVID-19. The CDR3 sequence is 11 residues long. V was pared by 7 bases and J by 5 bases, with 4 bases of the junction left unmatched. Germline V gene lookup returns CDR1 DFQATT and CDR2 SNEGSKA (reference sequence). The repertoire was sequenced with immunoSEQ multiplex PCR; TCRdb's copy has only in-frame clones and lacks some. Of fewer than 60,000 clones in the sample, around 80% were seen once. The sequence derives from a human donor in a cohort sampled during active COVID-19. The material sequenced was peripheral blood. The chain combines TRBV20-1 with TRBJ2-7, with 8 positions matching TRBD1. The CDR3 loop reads CSGQGPDEQYF. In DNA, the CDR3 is TGCAGTGGACAGGGGCCGGACGAGCAGTACTTC.